Below, 14 T cell receptor beta chains from the same sample are listed, as sequenced in a study of blood T cell repertoires in COVID-19. Data came from immunoSEQ multiplex PCR; TCRdb stores just in-frame clones and leaves some out. The data show 250,000 to 300,000 clones, over 75% seen once. Material for sequencing was PBMCs or T cells enriched from blood (not recorded which). These TCRs come from a woman in her 50s who had recovered from COVID-19.

The J gene is TRBJ1-5, the V gene TRBV28, with TRBD1 matching 8 bases. The CDR3 has 16 residues. Germline V gene lookup returns CDR1 MDHEN and CDR2 SYDVKM. Losses at the gene ends were 1 base for V and 11 bases for J; bases not matched to a gene: 13. CDR3 DNA: TGTGCCAGCAGTTTATTTGGGTCAGGGGGCGATCGGGCCCAGCATTTT. It codes for CASSLFGSGGDRAQHF.

This clone turned up a few times. This sequence joins TRBV28 and TRBJ1-2, with a possible D match to TRBD1 (6 bases). The CDR3 consists of 14 residues. Germline lookup yields CDR1 MDHEN and CDR2 SYDVKM. V was cut by 5 bases and J by 7 bases, with 17 bases left in between. CDR3 in amino acids: CASSLQQGRGGYTF. The CDR3 nucleotides read TGTGCCAGCAGTCTACAACAGGGAAGGGGTGGCTACACCTTC.

V and J are TRBV7-2 and TRBJ2-7; tentative D call: TRBD2 (6 bases). V was cut by 8 bases and J by 3 bases, with 17 bases left in between. The V gene's germline CDR1 is SGHTA and CDR2 FQGNSA. The CDR3 runs to 14 residues. CDR3 bases: TGTGCCAGCGCCCTGTCACGGGGGAACTACGAGCAGTACTTC. Its translation: CASALSRGNYEQYF.

A remark on this clone: An end of the junction differs from the germline gene, which may be a read error. The gene calls are TRBV12-5 and TRBJ2-7; 10 bases fit TRBD2. This CDR3 has 13 amino acids. Germline CDR1 and CDR2: LGHNT and FRNRAP. The CDR3 region is CASGSAGGKTADF. In DNA form, the CDR3 reads TGTGCTAGTGGTTCAGCGGGGGGGAAGACGGCTGACTTC.

The chain employs TRBV27 and TRBJ2-3; 7 nucleotides match TRBD2. CDR3 length: 16 residues. Losses at the gene ends were 5 bases for V and 1 base for J; bases not matched to a gene: 9. Germline CDR1 is MNHEY and CDR2 is SMNVEV (reference sequence). The CDR3 sequence: CASSVLSSGRTDTQYF. DNA for the CDR3: TGTGCCAGCAGTGTCCTCTCTAGCGGACGCACAGATACGCAGTATTTT.

The chain uses TRBV5-1 and TRBJ2-1, with TRBD2 identical over 16 bases. The CDR3 spans 16 residues. J gave up 7 bases and V 8 bases, and 9 bases lay outside the gene matches. The germline CDR1 and CDR2 sequences are SGHRS and YFSETQ. DNA for the CDR3: TGCGCCAGTATGACGGGACTAGCGGGAGGGCCGAATGAGCAGTTCTTC. Translating gives CASMTGLAGGPNEQFF.

The chain joins TRBV2 to TRBJ2-5; no reliable D call. The CDR3 is made up of 12 amino acids. Trimming cost V 5 bases and J 2 bases, with 6 bases left between them. Germline-derived CDR1 and CDR2 are SNHLY and FYNNEI. Written as DNA, the CDR3 is TGTGCCAGCAGTCTTATACAAGAGACCCAGTACTTC. As protein: CASSLIQETQYF.

Concerning this clone itself: The CDR3 ends on some other residue instead of the conserved phenylalanine or tryptophan, so this is likely a read error. The DNA is left out, because the CDR3 cannot be placed on it with certainty; the CDR3 is given as TCRdb lists it. CDR3 sequence: CASSFGQLN. V gene TRBV5-1 combines with J gene TRBJ1-2; TRBD1 is the table's D call and was not checked against the DNA. The germline CDR1 and CDR2 sequences are SGHRS and YFSETQ. Both ends counted, the CDR3 spans 9 residues.

CDR3 sequence reads: CASSYGSSYEQYF. DNA for the CDR3: TGTGCCAGCAGCTACGGGAGCTCCTACGAGCAGTACTTC. The chain is built from TRBV7-9 and TRBJ2-7, with a tentative D call TRBD2 (6 bases). V was clipped by 4 bases and J by 0 bases, with 7 bases between them. Germline values: CDR1 SEHNR, CDR2 FQNEAQ (reference sequence). There are 13 residues in the CDR3. The full variable domain, completed using reference TRBV7-9 and TRBJ2-7, is DTGVSQNPRHKITKRGQNVTFRCDPISEHNRLYWYRQTLGQGPEFLTYFQNEAQLEKSRLLSDRFSAERPKGSFSTLEIQRTEQGDSAMYLCASSYGSSYEQYFGPGTRLTVT.

This clone appeared a single time. The chain is built from TRBV30 and TRBJ2-1; D is unclear. This CDR3 has 12 amino acids. Looked up from germline, CDR1 is GTSNPN and CDR2 is SVGIG (reference sequence). The germline V and J ends were trimmed by 4 bases and 1 base, with 5 bases remaining between them. The CDR3 region has the DNA TGTGCCTGGACTCGGTCCTACAATGAGCAGTTCTTC. Residues: CAWTRSYNEQFF.

The chain uses TRBV23-1 and TRBJ1-5; no firm D call. TRBV23-1 is recorded as an ORF, its role being uncertain. The ends were cut back, 3 bases at V and 0 bases at J, with 18 bases in the middle. The length of the CDR3 is 18 residues. The DNA of the CDR3 is TGCGCCAGCAGTCAGCCCAGACCCGCAAACTATAGCAATCAGCCCCAGCATTTT. Translation gives CASSQPRPANYSNQPQHF.

As for this clone: This sample includes further DNA sequences coding for the same CDR3. This chain uses TRBV19 with TRBJ1-1; TRBD1 might be the D (5 bases). The V gene's germline CDR1 is LNHDA and CDR2 SQIVND (reference sequence). The CDR3 totals 13 residues. V was trimmed by 2 bases and J by 4 bases, leaving 8 bases between them. CDR3 in DNA: TGTGCCAGTAGTATACAGGGCAGCACTGAAGCTTTCTTT. Translation: CASSIQGSTEAFF.

The chain couples TRBV11-3 to TRBJ2-5; no reliable D call. Per the germline V gene, CDR1 is SGHNT and CDR2 is YENEEA. The CDR3 extends over 13 amino acids. The V gene lost 0 bases and the J gene lost 4 bases, with 6 bases spanning the gap. The CDR3 coding sequence is TGTGCCAGCAGCTTAGATTTCGGAGAGACCCAGTACTTC. This translates into CASSLDFGETQYF. The full variable domain, with the rest looked up from reference TRBV11-3 and TRBJ2-5, is EAGVVQSPRYKIIEKKQPVAFWCNPISGHNTLYWYLQNLGQGPELLIRYENEEAVDDSQLPKDRFSAERLKGVDSTLKIQPAELGDSAVYLCASSLDFGETQYFGPGTRLLVL.

The rearrangement links TRBV5-4 to TRBJ1-6, with 7 bases fitting TRBD1. After removal of 10 bases from V and 5 bases from J, the junction contained 9 bases not matched to a gene. Germline CDR1 reads SGHNT; CDR2 reads YYREEE (reference sequence). CDR3 length: 14 residues. CDR3 nucleotide sequence: TGTGCCCCCCGTCGGGGACAGCATAATTCACCCCTCCACTTT. Translating gives CAPRRGQHNSPLHF.